Reported below is one T cell receptor beta chain. No antigen is known for it. Germline is not matched at one junction end, which may reflect a read error. Germline V gene lookup returns CDR1 DFQATT and CDR2 SNEGSKA (reference sequence). CDR3 size: 14 residues. This specimen belongs to a study of spatial heterogeneity in lung cancer. On the study more broadly: In the raw reads, each unique TCR and UMI combination was present more than ten times on average.

In the library, each TCR cDNA molecule bore its own unique molecular identifier. TCRdb independently ran MiXCR on the 5' RACE reads; one entry per CDR3 protein. Here the sample spans around 63,000 distinct CDR3 sequences, approximately 8.9% being singletons. Time point noted: sample taken at primary tumor resection. The sequenced material consisted of unsorted whole RNA from tumor, nontumor lung or frozen PBMC. Samples came from some 71 TRACERx patients with untreated early-stage lung cancer. Notes on the study in general: Compared with follow-up, resection was when ubiquitous expanded tumor TCRs appeared in blood more.

The receptor's source is a female donor with early-stage non-small cell lung cancer. The chain employs TRBV20-1 and TRBJ2-5, with 8 bases lining up with TRBD1. The input for sequencing was PBMCs, taken at surgery. The CDR3 loop reads CSARDSRGLETQNF. The DNA for the CDR3 is TGCAGTGCTAGAGATTCCAGGGGGCTGGAGACCCAGAACTTC.